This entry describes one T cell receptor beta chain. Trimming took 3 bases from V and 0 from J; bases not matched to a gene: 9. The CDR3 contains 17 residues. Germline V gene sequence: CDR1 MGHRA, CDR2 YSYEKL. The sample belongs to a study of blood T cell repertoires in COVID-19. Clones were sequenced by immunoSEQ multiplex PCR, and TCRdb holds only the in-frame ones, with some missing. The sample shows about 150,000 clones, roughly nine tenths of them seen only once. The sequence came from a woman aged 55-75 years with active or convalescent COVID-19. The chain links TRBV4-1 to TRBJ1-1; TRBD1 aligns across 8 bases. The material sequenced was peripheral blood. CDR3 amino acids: CASSHTPGQAMNTEAFF. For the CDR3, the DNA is TGCGCCAGCAGCCATACCCCGGGACAGGCGATGAACACTGAAGCTTTCTTT.